This passage covers 8 T cell receptor beta chains from one sample sequenced in a study of blood T cell repertoires in COVID-19. The assay was immunoSEQ multiplex PCR, and TCRdb's table has in-frame clones only and misses some. The repertoire consists of some 140,000 clones, with 70% to 85% occurring once and the leading ten covering just over 9%. Material: PBMCs or T cells enriched from blood (not recorded which). The origin of the receptors is a man in his fifties or sixties who had recovered from COVID-19.

This chain links TRBV7-2 with TRBJ1-2; D call uncertain. Germline CDR1 reads SGHTA; CDR2 reads FQGNSA. The CDR3 contains 15 residues. V was trimmed by 0 bases and J by 2 bases, leaving 10 bases between them. The CDR3 DNA sequence: TGTGCCAGCAGCTTAGCTCCAGGCCTAAACTATGGCTACACCTTC. Translating it yields CASSLAPGLNYGYTF.

The chain combines TRBV5-1 with TRBJ1-5; TRBD1 matches 8 bases. The junction had 7 bases not matched to a gene; V was cut back by 5 bases and J by 6 bases. CDR1 is SGHRS and CDR2 is YFSETQ in the germline V gene. The CDR3 loop spans 14 amino acids. CDR3 in DNA: TGCGCCAGCAGTCCCGGACAGGGTCTTCAGCCCCAGCATTTT. Translating it yields CASSPGQGLQPQHF.

This chain uses TRBV28 with TRBJ1-2; 7 bases line up with TRBD1. Trimming removed 5 bases from V and 4 bases from J; junction bases left unmatched: 4. This CDR3 region has 13 residues. CDR1 is MDHEN and CDR2 is SYDVKM in the germline V gene. The CDR3 DNA sequence: TGTGCCAGCAGTACCGGGACAGTCTATGGCTACACCTTC. The encoded protein is CASSTGTVYGYTF.

V gene TRBV7-9 combines with J gene TRBJ2-2; TRBD2 might be the D (5 bases). CDR1 and CDR2 (germline): SEHNR, FQNEAQ (reference sequence). The CDR3 sequence is 15 residues long. V was trimmed by 5 bases and J by 3 bases, leaving 13 bases between them. The CDR3 DNA reads as TGTGCCAGCAGCCCGGCGGGCCCGGACACCGGGGAGCTGTTTTTT. Residues: CASSPAGPDTGELFF.

The rearrangement uses TRBV7-3 and TRBJ1-1, with D tentatively TRBD1 (5 bases). The CDR3 is 15 amino acids. Looked up from germline, CDR1 is SGHTA and CDR2 is FQGTGA. Trimming took 0 bases from V and 4 from J, leaving 12 bases between them. As DNA, the CDR3 is TGTGCCAGCAGCTTAACGTCGGGGGGAAGCACTGAAGCTTTCTTT. As protein: CASSLTSGGSTEAFF.

This rearrangement joins TRBV7-8 to TRBJ1-1; no reliable D call. The V and J ends lost 1 base and 1 base respectively, with 7 bases between them. Germline V gives CDR1 SGHVS, CDR2 FQNEAQ. The CDR3 runs to 14 residues. The CDR3 sequence is CASSLGGSNTEAFF. The CDR3, as DNA: TGTGCCAGCAGCTTAGGCGGGTCGAACACTGAAGCTTTCTTT.

Here the CDR3 reads CASSFGDRESEAFF. CDR3 sequence (DNA): TGCGCCAGCAGCTTTGGGGACAGGGAGAGTGAAGCTTTCTTT. This rearrangement joins TRBV5-1 to TRBJ1-1; TRBD1 aligns across 9 bases. Germline V gene sequence: CDR1 SGHRS, CDR2 YFSETQ. The CDR3 covers 14 residues. The V and J ends lost 2 bases and 7 bases, in that order; junction bases with no gene match: 6. The variable domain in full, completed from reference TRBV5-1 and TRBJ1-1, reads KAGVTQTPRYLIKTRGQQVTLSCSPISGHRSVSWYQQTPGQGLQFLFEYFSETQRNKGNFPGRFSGRQFSNSRSEMNVSTLELGDSALYLCASSFGDRESEAFFGQGTRLTVV.

The chain couples TRBV4-2 to TRBJ1-2; 10 nucleotides align to TRBD1. The CDR3 extends over 15 amino acids. Germline-derived CDR1 and CDR2 are LGHNA and YNFKEQ. With 0 bases clipped from V and 8 bases from J, the junction kept 6 bases outside the gene matches. As DNA, the CDR3 is TGTGCCAGCAGCCAAGACGGGACAGGGGAGTGGGGCTACACCTTC. Translation: CASSQDGTGEWGYTF.